Listed below are T cell receptor beta chains from one sample, sequenced in a study of identical twins. Using its own MiXCR run on the 5' RACE reads, TCRdb lists one record per CDR3 protein. The sample lists approximately 700,000 distinct CDR3 sequences, 15% to 20% seen once, with about an eighth in the top ten. Separately, the same data were catalogued under a study of T cells expressing NK-cell markers.

The sequenced material came from PBMCs. These receptors all stem from a woman younger than 35 in good health. The CDR3 runs from the conserved cysteine through the conserved F or W. The D gene is left open where the match is weak. Clone size is given for some rows only: seen once, a few or many times, or a class if the clone is expanded.

TRBV6-5	TRBJ2-2	.	.	CASSYHPRPGTGELFF	TGTGCCAGCAGTTATCATCCTAGGCCCGGCACCGGGGAGCTGTTTTTT
TRBV9	TRBJ2-7	few	.	CASSVEVGDPQYF	TGTGCCAGCAGCGTAGAGGTCGGGGACCCGCAGTACTTC
TRBV28	TRBJ2-7	few	.	CASSSPSTGSEQYF	TGTGCCAGCAGTAGTCCCTCGACTGGGAGCGAGCAGTACTTC
TRBV6-5	TRBJ1-1	many	.	CASSYRGREAAFF	TGTGCCAGCAGTTATCGGGGCAGGGAGGCAGCTTTCTTT
TRBV5-1	TRBJ1-2	.	TRBD1	CASSSGQGSRGYTF	TGCGCCAGCAGCTCCGGACAGGGATCGAGGGGCTACACCTTC
TRBV11-1	TRBJ2-6	once	TRBD1	CASSPGTAYSSGANVLTF	TGTGCCAGCAGCCCCGGGACAGCATATAGCTCTGGGGCCAACGTCCTGACTTTC
TRBV12-3/TRBV12-4	TRBJ2-1	many	TRBD2	CASSAGLAGRHNEQFF	TGTGCCAGCAGTGCGGGACTAGCGGGGCGACACAATGAGCAGTTCTTC
TRBV9	TRBJ2-1	.	.	CASSVFGGDYNEQFF	TGTGCCAGCAGCGTATTTGGCGGGGACTACAATGAGCAGTTCTTC
TRBV7-9	TRBJ1-6	.	TRBD1	CASSLAGQGNSPLHF	TGTGCCAGCAGCTTAGCGGGACAGGGGAATTCACCCCTCCACTTT
TRBV18	TRBJ2-3	.	TRBD1	CASSPWGQGTDTQYF	TGTGCCAGCTCACCTTGGGGACAGGGGACAGATACGCAGTATTTT
TRBV20-1	TRBJ2-2	few	TRBD2	CSARDPSGGRINSGELFF	TGCAGTGCTAGAGATCCTAGCGGGGGCAGGATAAACTCCGGGGAGCTGTTTTTT
TRBV7-9	TRBJ1-1	few	.	CASSTTTSTNTEAFF	TGTGCCAGCAGCACGACGACATCGACTAACACTGAAGCTTTCTTT
TRBV5-1	TRBJ1-1	.	.	CASSLDRHTEAFF	TGCGCCAGCAGCCTCGACAGGCACACTGAAGCTTTCTTT
TRBV12-3/TRBV12-4	TRBJ1-1	few	TRBD1	CASSSAGQGNTEAFF	TGTGCCAGCAGTAGCGCGGGACAGGGGAACACTGAAGCTTTCTTT
TRBV6-2/TRBV6-3	TRBJ2-7	.	TRBD1	CASSRRTGGTYEQYF	TGTGCCAGCAGTCGTAGGACAGGAGGTACCTACGAGCAGTACTTC
TRBV20-1	TRBJ1-5	.	.	CSARGGRTFRQPQHF	TGCAGTGCTAGAGGGGGACGGACTTTCAGGCAGCCCCAGCATTTT